These 4 T cell receptor beta chains share one sample of origin, sequenced in a study of shared T cell receptors in the human thymus (dated by TCRdb to the early 2020s). The library was built by means of the immunoSEQ multiplex PCR assay. Sourced from immuneACCESS, this table was stored by TCRdb with only in-frame sequences that have V and J called. A share of the clones is absent; for the studies checked, an unresolved V gene accounts for under half, and the remainder has no known explanation. The sample includes about 710,000 clones, with approximately 89% observed a single time. Of the sample, 0.0094% falls within the top ten clones. This sample was also put to use in a study of human thymus T cells.

Sequenced material: thymocytes. These receptors came from a boy in the first two years of life with a congenital heart defect. Donor details come from another sample of the same person, matched by shared clones.

This chain uses TRBV12-5 with TRBJ2-3; maybe TRBD1 (5 bases). This CDR3 has 16 residues. Germline V gene lookup returns CDR1 LGHNT and CDR2 FRNRAP. V was pared by 0 bases and J by 2 bases, with 12 bases between. The CDR3 here is CASGLVKGVDTDTQYF. The CDR3 DNA sequence: TGTGCTAGTGGTTTGGTGAAAGGGGTTGACACAGATACGCAGTATTTT.

The chain combines TRBV7-2 with TRBJ2-7, with 7 bases fitting TRBD1. The CDR3 has 16 amino acids. From germline, CDR1 is SGHTA and CDR2 FQGNSA. Trimming at V came to 4 bases and at J to 1 base, leaving 10 bases not matched to a gene. In DNA form, the CDR3 reads TGTGCCAGCAGCTCAAGGGGGACAGAACAGTCCTACGAGCAGTACTTC. Translation: CASSSRGTEQSYEQYF.

The chain has TRBV28 and TRBJ2-1; tentative D call: TRBD2 (6 bases). This CDR3 has 14 residues. In germline, CDR1 is MDHEN, CDR2 SYDVKM. V dropped 3 bases and J dropped 4 bases, with 10 bases sitting between them. The CDR3 loop reads CASSFAGRYNEQFF. The CDR3 DNA reads TGTGCCAGCAGTTTCGCGGGACGATACAATGAGCAGTTCTTC.

V usage is TRBV15 and J usage is TRBJ2-7; D might be TRBD2 (7 bases). Germline assignment: CDR1 LNHNV and CDR2 YYDKDF (reference sequence). The CDR3 sequence is 18 residues long. V dropped 3 bases and J dropped 5 bases, with 26 bases sitting between them. The CDR3 loop reads CATSSDGRQGLSLDEQYF. CDR3 bases: TGTGCCACCAGCAGCGACGGGAGGCAGGGGCTGTCTCTTGACGAGCAGTACTTC.